This TCR beta chain was identified in a study of T cells expressing NK-cell markers. Study background: Out of eight donors sequenced, seven tested HCMV-seropositive and the remaining one seronegative. General observations from the study: In several donors, dominant clonotypes made up roughly 28.3-65% of CD3+CD56-NKG2C+ cells.

Of note for this clonotype: The antigen is not known.

Each CDR3 protein gets one entry in TCRdb, which reprocessed the 5' RACE reads and gives no DNA. Recorded here are about 430,000 distinct CDR3 sequences; the top ten clones represent almost 1.5%. Germline assignment: CDR1 MNHEY and CDR2 SVGAGI. This CDR3 comprises 13 residues. V gene TRBV6-5 combines with J gene TRBJ1-6. The origin of this receptor is a woman aged 45-65 years in good health. Sequencing was carried out using blood T cells: a sorted CD56 or NKG2C T cell subset, CD4+ or CD8+ T cells, or bulk PBMC T cells (not recorded which). The CDR3 reads CASRREWASPLHF.